This T cell receptor (beta chain) comes out of a study of CXCR3-negative and CXCR3-positive naive CD8 T cells. Study overall: Approximately 140 million TRB reads in total, about 1.5 +/- 0.3 million per library. Study-level points and caveats: Surface CD5 matched across naive subsets, and TRB CDR3 properties served to infer TCR strength. Much lower diversity was found in memory CD8+ cells, while both naive subsets had comparably high diversity.

UMI labels and 5' RACE were used to prepare the TRB cDNA libraries. TCRdb re-called the 5' RACE reads; every CDR3 protein appears as one record, without DNA. Across roughly 71,000 distinct CDR3 sequences, the top ten clones capture roughly 1.5% of the sample. Looked up from germline, CDR1 is SQVTM and CDR2 is ANQGSEA. CDR3 size: 13 residues. As concerns this clonotype: Its cognate antigen is unknown.

Sequencing was carried out using naive CXCR3- CD8+ T cells from blood. Subset here: CD45RO-CCR7+CD27+CD95- naive CD8+ T cells lacking CXCR3 (TNR3-). The gene calls are TRBV29-1 and TRBJ2-1. This TCR derives from a human donor in good health. Some clones in this sample may be carry-over from other donors' samples. The chain's CDR3 is CSVEMGLHNEQFF.